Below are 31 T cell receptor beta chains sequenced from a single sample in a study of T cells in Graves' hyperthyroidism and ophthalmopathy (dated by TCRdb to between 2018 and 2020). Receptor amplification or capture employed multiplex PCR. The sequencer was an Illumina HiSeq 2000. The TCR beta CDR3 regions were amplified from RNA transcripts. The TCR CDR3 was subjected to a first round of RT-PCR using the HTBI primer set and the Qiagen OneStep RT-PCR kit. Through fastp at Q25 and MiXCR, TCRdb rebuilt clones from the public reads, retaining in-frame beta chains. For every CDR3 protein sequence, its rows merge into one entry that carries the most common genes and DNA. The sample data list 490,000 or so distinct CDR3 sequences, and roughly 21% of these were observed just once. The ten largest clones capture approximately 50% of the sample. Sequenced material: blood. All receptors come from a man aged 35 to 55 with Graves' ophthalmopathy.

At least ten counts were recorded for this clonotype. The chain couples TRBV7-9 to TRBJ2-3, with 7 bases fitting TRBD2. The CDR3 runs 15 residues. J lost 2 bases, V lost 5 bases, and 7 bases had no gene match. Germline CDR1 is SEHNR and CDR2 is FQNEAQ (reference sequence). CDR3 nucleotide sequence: TGTGCCAGCAGCCCCGGGGAGCGGGACACAGATACGCAGTATTTT. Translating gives CASSPGERDTDTQYF.

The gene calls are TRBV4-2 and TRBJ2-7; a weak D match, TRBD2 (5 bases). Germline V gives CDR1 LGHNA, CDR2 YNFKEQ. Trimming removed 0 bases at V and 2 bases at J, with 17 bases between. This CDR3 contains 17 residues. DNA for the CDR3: TGTGCCAGCAGCCAAGAATTGGGCGGGCAGATCCCCTACGAGCAGTACTTC. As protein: CASSQELGGQIPYEQYF.

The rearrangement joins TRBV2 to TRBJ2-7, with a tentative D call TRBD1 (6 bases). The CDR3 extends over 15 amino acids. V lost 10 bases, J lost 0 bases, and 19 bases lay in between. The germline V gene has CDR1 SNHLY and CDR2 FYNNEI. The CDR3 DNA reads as TGTGCCATCGTAGGGTCTACAGGGAGCTCCTACGAGCAGTACTTC. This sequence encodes CAIVGSTGSSYEQYF.

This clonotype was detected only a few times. In DNA, the CDR3 is TGTGCCAGCAGCGGGACAGGGGGTTTAAATCAGCCCCAGCATTTT. Protein: CASSGTGGLNQPQHF. The rearrangement uses TRBV6-1 and TRBJ1-5, with 11 bases fitting TRBD1. This CDR3 comprises 15 residues. Germline loops: CDR1 MNHNS, CDR2 SASEGT. J was trimmed by 4 bases and V by 6 bases; bases with no gene match: 5.

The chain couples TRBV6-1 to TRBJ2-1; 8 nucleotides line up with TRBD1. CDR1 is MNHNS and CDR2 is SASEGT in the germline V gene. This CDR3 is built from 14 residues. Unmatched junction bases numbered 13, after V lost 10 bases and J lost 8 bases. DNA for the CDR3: TGTGCCACCAGAGGGGACAGGCCGCGCGATGAGCAGTTCTTC. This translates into CATRGDRPRDEQFF.

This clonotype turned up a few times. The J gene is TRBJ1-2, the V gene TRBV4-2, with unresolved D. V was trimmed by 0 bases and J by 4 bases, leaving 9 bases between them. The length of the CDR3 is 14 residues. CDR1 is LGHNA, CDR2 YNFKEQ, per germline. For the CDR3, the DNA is TGTGCCAGCAGCCAAGATAGGAACAGCTATGGCTACACCTTC. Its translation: CASSQDRNSYGYTF.

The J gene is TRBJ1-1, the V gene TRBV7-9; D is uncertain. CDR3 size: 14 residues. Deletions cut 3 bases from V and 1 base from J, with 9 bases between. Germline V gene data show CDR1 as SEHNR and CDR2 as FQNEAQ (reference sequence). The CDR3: CASSFSTTNTEAFF. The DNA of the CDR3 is TGTGCCAGCAGCTTTTCCACTACGAACACTGAAGCTTTCTTT.

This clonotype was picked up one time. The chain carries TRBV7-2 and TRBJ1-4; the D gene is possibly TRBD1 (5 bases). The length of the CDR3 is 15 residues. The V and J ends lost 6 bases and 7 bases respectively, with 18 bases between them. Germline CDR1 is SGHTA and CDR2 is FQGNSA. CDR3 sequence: CASSLIGTRGEKLFF. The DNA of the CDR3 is TGTGCCAGCAGTCTTATCGGGACGAGAGGTGAAAAACTGTTTTTT.

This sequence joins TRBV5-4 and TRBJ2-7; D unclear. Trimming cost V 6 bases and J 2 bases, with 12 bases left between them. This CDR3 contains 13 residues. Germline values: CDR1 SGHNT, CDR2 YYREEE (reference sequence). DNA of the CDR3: TGTGCCAGCAAGATAGTGGGAACCTACGAGCAGTACTTC. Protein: CASKIVGTYEQYF.

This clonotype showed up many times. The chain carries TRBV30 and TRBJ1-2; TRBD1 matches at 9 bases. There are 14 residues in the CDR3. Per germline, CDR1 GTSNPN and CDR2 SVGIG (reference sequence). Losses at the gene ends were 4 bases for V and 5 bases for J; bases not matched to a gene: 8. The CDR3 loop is CAWTGDRAEYGYTF. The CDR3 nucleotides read TGTGCCTGGACCGGGGACAGGGCGGAGTATGGCTACACCTTC.

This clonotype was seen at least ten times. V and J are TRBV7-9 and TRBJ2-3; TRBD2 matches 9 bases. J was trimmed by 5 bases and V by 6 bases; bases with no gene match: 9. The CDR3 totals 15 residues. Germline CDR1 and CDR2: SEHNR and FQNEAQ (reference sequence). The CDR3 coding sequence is TGTGCCAGCAGATCGCTAGCGGGGATCTTAGATACGCAGTATTTT. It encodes CASRSLAGILDTQYF.

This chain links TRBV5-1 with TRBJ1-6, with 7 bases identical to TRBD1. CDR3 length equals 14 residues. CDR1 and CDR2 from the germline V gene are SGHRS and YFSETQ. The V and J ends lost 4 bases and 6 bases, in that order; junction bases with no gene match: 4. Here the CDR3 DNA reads TGCGCCAGCAGCCCGGGACAGAGTAATTCACCCCTCCACTTT. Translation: CASSPGQSNSPLHF.

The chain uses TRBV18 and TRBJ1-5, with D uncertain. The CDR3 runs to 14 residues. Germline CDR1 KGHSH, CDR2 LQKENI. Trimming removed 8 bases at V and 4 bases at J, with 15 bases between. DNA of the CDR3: TGTGCCAGCCGTCTCACCGGGCTAAATCAGCCCCAGCATTTT. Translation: CASRLTGLNQPQHF. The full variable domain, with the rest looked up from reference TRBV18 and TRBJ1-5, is NAGVMQNPRHLVRRRGQEARLRCSPMKGHSHVYWYRQLPEEGLKFMVYLQKENIIDESGMPKERFSAEFPKEGPSILRIQQVVRGDSAAYFCASRLTGLNQPQHFGDGTRLSIL.

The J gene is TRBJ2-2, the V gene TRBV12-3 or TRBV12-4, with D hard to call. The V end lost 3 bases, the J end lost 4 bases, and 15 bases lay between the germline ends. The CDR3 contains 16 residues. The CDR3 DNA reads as TGTGCCAGCAGTTTTGTGCAGGTGGCTACCACCGGGGAGCTGTTTTTT. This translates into CASSFVQVATTGELFF.

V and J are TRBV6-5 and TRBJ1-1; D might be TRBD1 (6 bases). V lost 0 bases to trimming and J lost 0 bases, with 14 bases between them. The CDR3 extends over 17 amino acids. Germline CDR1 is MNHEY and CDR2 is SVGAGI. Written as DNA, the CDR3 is TGTGCCAGCAGTTACTCGTGGCAGGGGATGGTGAACACTGAAGCTTTCTTT. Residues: CASSYSWQGMVNTEAFF.

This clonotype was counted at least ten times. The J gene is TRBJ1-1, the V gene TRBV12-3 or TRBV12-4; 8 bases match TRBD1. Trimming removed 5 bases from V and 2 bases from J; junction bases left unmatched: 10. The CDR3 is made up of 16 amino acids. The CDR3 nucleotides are TGTGCCAGCAGTACTGCGAGGACAGGGTCTAACACTGAAGCTTTCTTT. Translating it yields CASSTARTGSNTEAFF.

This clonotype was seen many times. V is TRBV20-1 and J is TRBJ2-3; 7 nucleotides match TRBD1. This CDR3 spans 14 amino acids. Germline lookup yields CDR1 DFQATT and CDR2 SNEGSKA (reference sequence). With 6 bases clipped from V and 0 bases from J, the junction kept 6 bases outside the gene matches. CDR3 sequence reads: CSASRGRSTDTQYF. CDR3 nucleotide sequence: TGCAGTGCCTCTAGGGGGCGCAGCACAGATACGCAGTATTTT.

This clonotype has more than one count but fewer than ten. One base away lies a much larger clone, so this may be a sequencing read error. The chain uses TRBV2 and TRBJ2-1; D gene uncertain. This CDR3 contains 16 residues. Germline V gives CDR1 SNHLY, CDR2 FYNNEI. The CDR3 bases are TGTGCCAGCACCCCCCCCGGGTCAGCCTCCTACAATGGGCAGTTCTTC. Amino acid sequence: CASTPPGSASYNGQFF.

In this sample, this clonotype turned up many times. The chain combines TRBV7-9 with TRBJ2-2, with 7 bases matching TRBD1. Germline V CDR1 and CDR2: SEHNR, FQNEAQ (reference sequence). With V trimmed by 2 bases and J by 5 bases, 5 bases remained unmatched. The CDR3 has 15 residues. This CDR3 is CASSLTQGRTGELFF. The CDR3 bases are TGTGCCAGCAGCTTAACACAGGGGAGAACCGGGGAGCTGTTTTTT. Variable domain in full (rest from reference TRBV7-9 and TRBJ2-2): DTGVSQNPRHKITKRGQNVTFRCDPISEHNRLYWYRQTLGQGPEFLTYFQNEAQLEKSRLLSDRFSAERPKGSFSTLEIQRTEQGDSAMYLCASSLTQGRTGELFFGEGSRLTVL.

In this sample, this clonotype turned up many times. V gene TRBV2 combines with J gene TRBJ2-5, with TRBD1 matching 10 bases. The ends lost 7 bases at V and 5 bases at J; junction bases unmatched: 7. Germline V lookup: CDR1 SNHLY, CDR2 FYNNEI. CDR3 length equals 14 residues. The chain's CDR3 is CASTPGQGLETQYF. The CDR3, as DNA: TGTGCCAGCACTCCGGGACAGGGGTTGGAGACCCAGTACTTC.

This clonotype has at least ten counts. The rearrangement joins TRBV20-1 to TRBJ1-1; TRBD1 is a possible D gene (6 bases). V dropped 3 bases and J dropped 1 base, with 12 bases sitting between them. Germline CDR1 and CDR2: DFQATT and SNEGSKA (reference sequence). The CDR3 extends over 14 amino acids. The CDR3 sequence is CSASAGGGNTEAFF. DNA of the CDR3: TGCAGTGCTAGTGCGGGGGGCGGGAACACTGAAGCTTTCTTT.

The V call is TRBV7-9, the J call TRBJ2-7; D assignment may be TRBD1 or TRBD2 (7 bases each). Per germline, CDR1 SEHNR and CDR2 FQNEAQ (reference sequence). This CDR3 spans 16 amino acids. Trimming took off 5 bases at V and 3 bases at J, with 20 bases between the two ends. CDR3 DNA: TGTGCCAGCAGCCAAATTGGGGAGGGGGACAGCTACGAGCAGTACTTC. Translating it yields CASSQIGEGDSYEQYF.

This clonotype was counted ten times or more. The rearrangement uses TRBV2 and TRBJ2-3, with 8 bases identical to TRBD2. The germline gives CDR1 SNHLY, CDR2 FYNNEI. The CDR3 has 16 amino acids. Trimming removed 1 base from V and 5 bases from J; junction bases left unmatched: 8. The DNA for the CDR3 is TGTGCCAGCAGTGAAGGTGTACGGGGGGGACAAGATACGCAGTATTTT. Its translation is CASSEGVRGGQDTQYF.

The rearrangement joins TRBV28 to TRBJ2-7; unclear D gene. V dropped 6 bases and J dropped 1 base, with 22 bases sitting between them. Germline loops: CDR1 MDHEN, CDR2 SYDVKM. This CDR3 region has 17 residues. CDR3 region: CASSTPLVGSVSYEQYF. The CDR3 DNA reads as TGTGCCAGCAGCACCCCGCTGGTGGGGTCCGTTTCCTACGAGCAGTACTTC.

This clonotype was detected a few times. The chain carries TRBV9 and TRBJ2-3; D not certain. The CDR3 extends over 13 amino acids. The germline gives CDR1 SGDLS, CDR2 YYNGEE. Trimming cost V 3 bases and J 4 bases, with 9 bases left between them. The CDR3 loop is CASSGPLADTQYF. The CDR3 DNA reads TGTGCCAGCAGCGGTCCATTAGCAGATACGCAGTATTTT.

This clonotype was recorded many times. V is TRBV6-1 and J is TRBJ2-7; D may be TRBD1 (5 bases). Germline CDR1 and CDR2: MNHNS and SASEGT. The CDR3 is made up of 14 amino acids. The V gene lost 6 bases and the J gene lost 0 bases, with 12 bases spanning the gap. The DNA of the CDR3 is TGTGCCAGCAGGCTCGACAGCTACTCCTACGAGCAGTACTTC. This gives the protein CASRLDSYSYEQYF.

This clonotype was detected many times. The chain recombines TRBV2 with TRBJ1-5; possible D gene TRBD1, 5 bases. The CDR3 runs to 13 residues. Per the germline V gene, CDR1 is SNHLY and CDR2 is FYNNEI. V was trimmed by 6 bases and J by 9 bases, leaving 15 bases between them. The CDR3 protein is CASRPRAGGPQHF. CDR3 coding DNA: TGTGCCAGCAGGCCCAGGGCGGGGGGGCCCCAGCATTTT.

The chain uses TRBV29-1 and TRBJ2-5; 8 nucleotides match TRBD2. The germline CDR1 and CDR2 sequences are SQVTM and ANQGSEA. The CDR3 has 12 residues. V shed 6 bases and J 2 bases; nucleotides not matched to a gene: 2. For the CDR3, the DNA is TGCAGCGTCACTAGCGGTCAAGAGACCCAGTACTTC. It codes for CSVTSGQETQYF.

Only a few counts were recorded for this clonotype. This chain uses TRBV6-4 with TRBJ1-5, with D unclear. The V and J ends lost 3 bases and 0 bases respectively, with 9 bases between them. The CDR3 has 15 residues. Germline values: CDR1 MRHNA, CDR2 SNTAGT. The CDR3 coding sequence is TGTGCCAGCAGTGAAACTGCGTATAGCAATCAGCCCCAGCATTTT. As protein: CASSETAYSNQPQHF.

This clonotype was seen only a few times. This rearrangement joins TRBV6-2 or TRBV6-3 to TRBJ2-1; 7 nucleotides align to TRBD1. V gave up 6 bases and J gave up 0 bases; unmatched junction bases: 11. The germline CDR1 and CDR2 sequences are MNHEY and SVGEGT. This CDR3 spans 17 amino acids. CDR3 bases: TGTGCCAGCAGAACACTTTCAGGGGGTCGCTCCTACAATGAGCAGTTCTTC. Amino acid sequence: CASRTLSGGRSYNEQFF.

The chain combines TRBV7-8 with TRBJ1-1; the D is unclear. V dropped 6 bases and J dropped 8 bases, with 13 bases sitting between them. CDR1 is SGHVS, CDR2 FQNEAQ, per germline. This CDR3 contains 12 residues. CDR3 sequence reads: CASRDTEPEAFF. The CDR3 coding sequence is TGTGCCAGCAGGGATACAGAACCCGAAGCTTTCTTT.